The 9 T cell receptor beta chains presented below share a single source sample, sequenced in a study of shared clonotypes between healthy human individuals. The table came from immunoSEQ multiplex PCR; TCRdb's copy has only in-frame clones and leaves some out. The table includes 550,000 to 750,000 clones, 92% detected once. Positive CCR7 selection of CD45RO-negative cells yielded the naive CD8 cells, and terminally differentiated effector memory CD45RA+ cells were excluded. Input material: naive CD8+ T cells sorted from blood. These receptors were collected from a man aged 25 to 40 in good health.

In DNA form, the CDR3 reads TGTGCCAGCAGTACCCCGGGTCAGGCTCCGGCTTTCTTT. Its protein product is CASSTPGQAPAFF. The V gene is TRBV28, the J gene TRBJ1-1; D ambiguous. Trimming removed 5 bases at V and 11 bases at J, with 18 bases between. The CDR3 has 13 amino acids. Per germline, CDR1 MDHEN and CDR2 SYDVKM.

This sequence joins TRBV9 and TRBJ2-7, with 10 bases matching TRBD2. Losses at the gene ends were 0 bases for V and 2 bases for J; bases not matched to a gene: 5. Germline CDR1 and CDR2: SGDLS and YYNGEE. CDR3 size: 16 residues. CDR3 in DNA: TGTGCCAGCAGCGTAGCTGACCTAGCGGGAGCCTACGAGCAGTACTTC. As protein: CASSVADLAGAYEQYF.

V usage is TRBV21-1 and J usage is TRBJ2-7; the table's D call of TRBD2 was not tested on the DNA. TRBV21-1 is given as a pseudogene. The length of the CDR3 is 15 residues. The CDR3 DNA is TGTGCCAGCAGCACCTACCCCGAGCGACGCTACGAGCAGTACTTC. Translating gives CASSTYPERRYEQYF.

The chain has TRBV4-2 and TRBJ2-7; D may correspond to TRBD1 or TRBD2 (5 bases each). The CDR3 totals 15 residues. V lost 1 base to trimming and J lost 4 bases, with 14 bases between them. The germline V gene has CDR1 LGHNA and CDR2 YNFKEQ. The CDR3 sequence: CASSQVGTRGYEQYF. In nucleotides, the CDR3 is TGTGCCAGCAGCCAAGTAGGGACGAGAGGGTACGAGCAGTACTTC.

The CDR3 DNA sequence: TGTGCCAGCAGTTGGCGGCTGAGCACAGATACGCAGTATTTT. Protein sequence: CASSWRLSTDTQYF. The chain employs TRBV5-6 and TRBJ2-3; D is ambiguous. The V end was cut by 5 bases, the J end by 0 bases, with 10 bases between. Looked up from germline, CDR1 is SGHDT and CDR2 is YYEEEE. This CDR3 region has 14 residues. Based on the CDR3 plus reference TRBV5-6 and TRBJ2-3, the full variable domain is DAGVTQSPTHLIKTRGQQVTLRCSPKSGHDTVSWYQQALGQGPQFIFQYYEEEERQRGNFPDRFSGHQFPNYSSELNVNALLLGDSALYLCASSWRLSTDTQYFGPGTRLTVL.

This clone was observed once. The rearrangement joins TRBV28 to TRBJ2-7; D not certain. Germline V gene lookup returns CDR1 MDHEN and CDR2 SYDVKM. V was trimmed by 6 bases and J by 4 bases, leaving 13 bases between them. The CDR3 covers 13 residues. DNA for the CDR3: TGTGCCAGCAGGCCCGCCCCCGGATACGAGCAGTACTTC. Its translation is CASRPAPGYEQYF.

The chain is built from TRBV19 and TRBJ2-2; 7 positions agree with TRBD2. Germline loops: CDR1 LNHDA, CDR2 SQIVND (reference sequence). CDR3 size: 17 residues. The junction had 16 bases not matched to a gene; V was cut back by 5 bases and J by 7 bases. The CDR3 is CASSLLLAGGGDGELFF. CDR3 nucleotides: TGTGCCAGTAGTCTCCTCTTAGCGGGTGGTGGAGACGGGGAGCTGTTTTTT.

The chain links TRBV29-1 to TRBJ2-7; 10 bases match TRBD2. CDR1 is SQVTM, CDR2 ANQGSEA, per germline. The CDR3 loop spans 13 amino acids. J lost 4 bases, V lost 3 bases, and 3 bases had no gene match. In DNA form, the CDR3 reads TGCAGCGTTGAGAGCGGGAGGGGATACGAGCAGTACTTC. It encodes CSVESGRGYEQYF.

Only one count was recorded for this clone. The chain employs TRBV30 and TRBJ2-7, with D possibly matching TRBD1 (6 bases). This CDR3 spans 12 amino acids. V lost 5 bases to trimming and J lost 7 bases, with 15 bases between them. The germline V gene has CDR1 GTSNPN and CDR2 SVGIG (reference sequence). The DNA for the CDR3 is TGTGCCTGGGGTCCCACAGGGATTGAGCAGTACTTC. Protein product: CAWGPTGIEQYF.